Below, 32 T cell receptor beta chains from the same sample are listed, as sequenced in a study of blood T cell repertoires in COVID-19 (dated by TCRdb to the early 2020s). Receptor amplification or capture employed the immunoSEQ multiplex PCR assay. TCRdb mirrors the immuneACCESS table, restricted to in-frame sequences. Some clones are absent from its copies; in checked studies, under half trace to an unresolved V gene, and the reason for the others is unknown. The sample has around 98,000 clones on record, around 82% of them singletons. The ten most abundant clones make up under 13% of the sample. Material for sequencing was peripheral blood. The receptors come from a man aged 70 or older with active or convalescent COVID-19.

The rearrangement links TRBV7-9 to TRBJ2-3, with D possibly matching TRBD1 (6 bases). CDR1 SEHNR and CDR2 FQNEAQ come from the germline V gene (reference sequence). V was shortened by 5 bases and J by 2 bases, with 17 bases between the two germline ends. This CDR3 contains 16 residues. The DNA for the CDR3 is TGTGCCAGCAGCCCTCCGAGAGGGGGTCTCACAGATACGCAGTATTTT. It codes for CASSPPRGGLTDTQYF.

As to this clone: Different DNA sequences within this sample yield the same CDR3. This chain links TRBV18 with TRBJ1-1; D not resolved. V lost 3 bases, J lost 1 base, and 9 bases lay in between. This CDR3 contains 14 residues. The germline CDR1 and CDR2 sequences are KGHSH and LQKENI. This chain's CDR3 is CASSPGSGNTEAFF. The CDR3 DNA is TGTGCCAGCTCACCCGGCTCGGGGAACACTGAAGCTTTCTTT. Together with reference TRBV18 and TRBJ1-1, the CDR3 gives the full variable domain: NAGVMQNPRHLVRRRGQEARLRCSPMKGHSHVYWYRQLPEEGLKFMVYLQKENIIDESGMPKERFSAEFPKEGPSILRIQQVVRGDSAAYFCASSPGSGNTEAFFGQGTRLTVV.

This clone was recorded once. The chain joins TRBV7-6 to TRBJ1-4; no clear D gene. V lost 0 bases, J lost 5 bases, and 13 bases lay in between. The CDR3 consists of 16 residues. CDR1 and CDR2 (germline): SGHVS, FNYEAQ. CDR3 residues: CASSLAFVGRNEKLFF. CDR3 coding DNA: TGTGCCAGCAGCTTAGCGTTCGTGGGGAGGAATGAAAAACTGTTTTTT.

The V gene is TRBV2, the J gene TRBJ1-1; perhaps TRBD1 as D (6 bases). The V end lost 8 bases, the J end lost 3 bases, and 16 bases lay between the germline ends. This CDR3 region has 14 residues. The V gene's germline CDR1 is SNHLY and CDR2 FYNNEI. The CDR3 loop is CASRRDTLYTEAFF. For the CDR3, the DNA is TGTGCCAGCCGCCGGGACACCCTGTACACTGAAGCTTTCTTT.

The chain has TRBV6-5 and TRBJ2-1; TRBD2 is a possible D gene (7 bases). Trimming took 6 bases from V and 5 from J, leaving 17 bases between them. The length of the CDR3 is 15 residues. Germline loops: CDR1 MNHEY, CDR2 SVGAGI. CDR3 nucleotide sequence: TGTGCCAGCAGAGCACAGGGACTACTCCACAATGAGCAGTTCTTC. Amino acids: CASRAQGLLHNEQFF.

CDR3 amino acids: CASSRGQPYEQYF. The CDR3 DNA sequence: TGTGCCAGCAGTCGGGGACAGCCCTACGAGCAGTACTTC. This chain connects TRBV6-5 to TRBJ2-7; 7 bases align to TRBD1. CDR3 length: 13 residues. The germline gives CDR1 MNHEY, CDR2 SVGAGI. Unmatched junction bases numbered 3, after V lost 5 bases and J lost 2 bases.

J is TRBJ1-1 and V is TRBV6-5; D remains unclear. Per the germline V gene, CDR1 is MNHEY and CDR2 is SVGAGI. The CDR3 runs to 14 residues. V lost 6 bases to trimming and J lost 1 base, with 12 bases between them. The CDR3 DNA follows: TGTGCCAGCAGCCCCGCGATCCCGAACACTGAAGCTTTCTTT. As protein: CASSPAIPNTEAFF.

This sequence joins TRBV11-3 and TRBJ2-3; 7 bases map to TRBD2. J lost 4 bases, V lost 4 bases, and 8 bases had no gene match. Germline CDR1 is SGHNT and CDR2 is YENEEA. This CDR3 has 15 residues. This CDR3 reads CASSSGSGAADTQYF. In DNA form, the CDR3 reads TGTGCCAGCAGCTCGGGCAGCGGGGCGGCAGATACGCAGTATTTT.

The rearrangement joins TRBV5-1 to TRBJ2-1, with 7 positions matching TRBD2. CDR1 is SGHRS and CDR2 is YFSETQ in the germline V gene. With V trimmed by 0 bases and J by 6 bases, 3 bases remained unmatched. The CDR3 runs 14 residues. CDR3 in amino acids: CASSLAWGGNEQFF. The CDR3 DNA follows: TGCGCCAGCAGCTTGGCCTGGGGGGGCAATGAGCAGTTCTTC.

The chain carries TRBV7-2 and TRBJ2-5; the match to TRBD1 covers 8 bases. Germline lookup yields CDR1 SGHTA and CDR2 FQGNSA. Trimming cost V 1 base and J 12 bases; bases outside gene matches: 4. The CDR3 runs to 12 residues. The CDR3 nucleotides are TGTGCCAGCAGCTTAGAGTCGGGACAGGAGTACTTC. Amino acid sequence: CASSLESGQEYF. Supplemented by reference TRBV7-2 and TRBJ2-5, the full variable domain reads GAGVSQSPSNKVTEKGKDVELRCDPISGHTALYWYRQSLGQGLEFLIYFQGNSAPDKSGLPSDRFSAERTGGSVSTLTIQRTQQEDSAVYLCASSLESGQEYFGPGTRLLVL.

This chain uses TRBV6-5 with TRBJ1-4; D unclear. Germline V gives CDR1 MNHEY, CDR2 SVGAGI. The CDR3 is made up of 14 amino acids. Trimming shortened V by 4 bases and J by 8 bases, and 14 bases separated the two germline ends. DNA for the CDR3: TGTGCCAGCAGTTGGAGGAGTTTCGCGGAAAAACTGTTTTTT. It specifies CASSWRSFAEKLFF.

The rearrangement uses TRBV5-4 and TRBJ1-2, with D unclear. Trimming took 4 bases from V and 0 from J, leaving 19 bases between them. From germline, CDR1 is SGHNT and CDR2 YYREEE (reference sequence). The CDR3 has 17 residues. The CDR3 sequence: CASSLELYGSANYGYTF. The CDR3 DNA reads TGTGCCAGCAGCCTGGAGCTGTACGGGTCGGCTAACTATGGCTACACCTTC.

The chain joins TRBV11-2 to TRBJ2-2, with 11 bases matching TRBD1. After removal of 5 bases from V and 5 bases from J, the junction contained 13 bases not matched to a gene. The CDR3 contains 18 residues. Germline V gives CDR1 SGHAT, CDR2 FQNNGV. CDR3 sequence reads: CASSPAGTGGWVTGELFF. Here the CDR3 DNA reads TGTGCCAGCAGCCCGGCCGGGACAGGGGGATGGGTTACCGGGGAGCTGTTTTTT.

The chain is built from TRBV9 and TRBJ2-1, with D maybe TRBD2 (7 bases). V gave up 6 bases and J gave up 4 bases, with 17 bases separating them. CDR3 length equals 15 residues. Germline-derived CDR1 and CDR2 are SGDLS and YYNGEE. The CDR3 loop is CASTKGGGTYNEQFF. The DNA of the CDR3 is TGTGCCAGCACCAAAGGGGGGGGGACGTACAATGAGCAGTTCTTC.

This chain joins TRBV11-1 and TRBJ2-7; no reliable D call. From germline, CDR1 is SGHAT and CDR2 FQDESV (reference sequence). The CDR3 length is 13 residues. V was shortened by 1 base and J by 0 bases, with 4 bases between the two germline ends. CDR3 nucleotides: TGTGCCAGCAGCTTAGGAGACTCCTACGAGCAGTACTTC. It translates to CASSLGDSYEQYF.

This clone was detected a few times. The J gene is TRBJ1-2, the V gene TRBV19, with 8 bases lining up with TRBD1. CDR3 size: 14 residues. V trimming: 8 bases; J trimming: 6 bases; junction bases outside the gene matches: 11. Germline V gene data show CDR1 as LNHDA and CDR2 as SQIVND (reference sequence). The CDR3 DNA follows: TGTGCCAGTCTTTCAGGGGGCGCAGGAAATGGCTACACCTTC. Translation gives CASLSGGAGNGYTF. Using reference TRBV19 and TRBJ1-2 for the parts outside the CDR3, the full variable domain is DGGITQSPKYLFRKEGQNVTLSCEQNLNHDAMYWYRQDPGQGLRLIYYSQIVNDFQKGDIAEGYSVSREKKESFPLTVTSAQKNPTAFYLCASLSGGAGNGYTFGSGTRLTVV.

The genes are TRBV7-2 and TRBJ1-2, with 7 bases identical to TRBD1. The trim removed 5 bases at V and 6 bases at J, leaving 12 bases unmatched. From germline, CDR1 is SGHTA and CDR2 FQGNSA. The CDR3 is made up of 15 amino acids. CDR3 sequence: CASSQIRHRGNGYTF. CDR3 sequence (DNA): TGTGCCAGCAGCCAAATTCGGCACAGGGGCAATGGCTACACCTTC.

V and J are TRBV19 and TRBJ1-1; D not resolved. The CDR3 consists of 13 residues. From germline, CDR1 is LNHDA and CDR2 SQIVND (reference sequence). Trimming took off 5 bases at V and 3 bases at J, with 10 bases between the two ends. The CDR3 loop is CASSESADTEAFF. For the CDR3, the DNA is TGTGCCAGTAGTGAATCAGCGGACACTGAAGCTTTCTTT.

The genes are TRBV30 and TRBJ1-6; 9 bases are a match to TRBD1. Germline lookup yields CDR1 GTSNPN and CDR2 SVGIG (reference sequence). The CDR3 spans 15 residues. V dropped 0 bases and J dropped 7; count of bases not matched to a gene: 4. The CDR3, as DNA: TGTGCCTGGAGTGTTGGACAGGGGATAAATTCACCCCTCCACTTT. Amino acids: CAWSVGQGINSPLHF.

The CDR3 protein is CASSQGGTMGSPLHF. The CDR3, as DNA: TGTGCCAGCAGCCAAGGGGGGACAATGGGTTCACCCCTCCACTTT. The V call is TRBV3-1 (or the pseudogene TRBV3-2), the J call TRBJ1-6; possible D gene TRBD1, 6 bases. V was trimmed by 1 base and J by 9 bases, leaving 13 bases between them. Germline V gene data show CDR1 as LGHDT and CDR2 as YNNKEL (reference sequence). The CDR3 is 15 residues long.

This chain uses TRBV10-2 with TRBJ2-7, with TRBD1 as a possible D gene (5 bases). This CDR3 has 14 residues. Germline V gene sequence: CDR1 WSHSY, CDR2 SAAADI. V was clipped by 5 bases and J by 5 bases, with 16 bases between them. CDR3 loop: CASSQGSSSNEQYF. The DNA for the CDR3 is TGCGCCAGCAGTCAGGGAAGCAGCTCTAACGAGCAGTACTTC.

This rearrangement joins TRBV2 to TRBJ2-3, with 7 bases identical to TRBD2. This CDR3 comprises 12 residues. Germline loops: CDR1 SNHLY, CDR2 FYNNEI. V lost 5 bases and J lost 4; bases outside the gene matches: 0. Here the CDR3 DNA reads TGTGCCAGCAGTCGGGGGGCAGATACGCAGTATTTT. Translating it yields CASSRGADTQYF.

V usage is TRBV18 and J usage is TRBJ2-5; no clear D. V lost 3 bases and J 1 base, leaving 9 bases between the germline ends. The CDR3 consists of 14 residues. The germline gives CDR1 KGHSH, CDR2 LQKENI. CDR3 region: CASSPSYSQETQYF. The CDR3 DNA sequence: TGTGCCAGCTCACCGAGTTACAGCCAAGAGACCCAGTACTTC.

V and J are TRBV27 and TRBJ2-7; weak D call: TRBD1 (6 bases). The CDR3 extends over 14 amino acids. V was shortened by 5 bases and J by 2 bases, with 13 bases between the two germline ends. CDR1 is MNHEY, CDR2 SMNVEV, per germline (reference sequence). The CDR3 is CASSPQGRPYEQYF. The CDR3 DNA is TGTGCCAGCAGTCCGCAGGGGAGACCCTACGAGCAGTACTTC.

The chain has TRBV5-8 and TRBJ1-6; D not resolved. Germline CDR1 and CDR2: SGHTS and YDEGEE. This CDR3 is 12 amino acids long. Trimming left V 4 bases short and J 9 bases short, with 8 bases between. The CDR3 nucleotides read TGTGCCAGCAGCGTTGGCGGTTCACCCCTCCACTTT. As protein: CASSVGGSPLHF.

The rearrangement links TRBV5-1 to TRBJ1-4; 8 bases are shared with TRBD1. V shed 2 bases and J 3 bases; nucleotides not matched to a gene: 6. Germline CDR1 SGHRS, CDR2 YFSETQ. The CDR3 length is 16 residues. The CDR3 region has the DNA TGCGCCAGCAGCTTCCAGGGGGCTGCGGCTAATGAAAAACTGTTTTTT. This gives the protein CASSFQGAAANEKLFF.

This clone has only one observation. The rearrangement uses TRBV2 and TRBJ2-5; D unresolved. Germline CDR1 is SNHLY and CDR2 is FYNNEI. V gave up 8 bases and J gave up 4 bases, with 8 bases separating them. This CDR3 has 11 residues. The DNA of the CDR3 is TGTGCCAGCGAGGTAGTAGAGACCCAGTACTTC. Translation gives CASEVVETQYF.

The chain joins TRBV30 to TRBJ2-3, with TRBD1 identical over 7 bases. CDR1 and CDR2 (germline): GTSNPN, SVGIG (reference sequence). The CDR3 runs to 14 residues. V was pared by 0 bases and J by 4 bases, with 4 bases of the junction left unmatched. CDR3 protein: CAWSVGGRADTQYF. The DNA for the CDR3 is TGTGCCTGGAGTGTAGGGGGCCGGGCAGATACGCAGTATTTT. Full variable domain (missing parts from reference TRBV30 and TRBJ2-3): SQTIHQWPATLVQPVGSPLSLECTVEGTSNPNLYWYRQAAGRGLQLLFYSVGIGQISSEVPQNLSASRPQDRQFILSSKKLLLSDSGFYLCAWSVGGRADTQYFGPGTRLTVL.

V usage is TRBV7-6 and J usage is TRBJ2-7; 9 bases fit TRBD1. V was clipped by 1 base and J by 2 bases; unmatched bases: 12. Germline V lookup: CDR1 SGHVS, CDR2 FNYEAQ. This CDR3 has 18 residues. The CDR3 protein is CASSLEGDTGQGPYEQYF. The CDR3 nucleotides read TGTGCCAGCAGCTTAGAAGGGGATACGGGACAGGGTCCCTACGAGCAGTACTTC.

The chain joins TRBV27 to TRBJ1-2; D remains ambiguous. Trimming took 2 bases from V and 10 from J, leaving 8 bases between them. The CDR3 loop spans 11 amino acids. Germline loops: CDR1 MNHEY, CDR2 SMNVEV (reference sequence). The CDR3 sequence is CASSLKGVYTF. As DNA, the CDR3 is TGTGCCAGCAGTTTAAAAGGAGTCTACACCTTC.

There are a few counts of this clone. The genes are TRBV7-9 and TRBJ2-1; D may be TRBD1 (6 bases). Germline lookup yields CDR1 SEHNR and CDR2 FQNEAQ (reference sequence). The ends were cut back, 6 bases at V and 1 base at J, with 13 bases in the middle. CDR3 length equals 15 residues. CDR3 nucleotides: TGTGCCAGCAGTGTTACACAGGGTTCCTACAATGAGCAGTTCTTC. Translation: CASSVTQGSYNEQFF.

This clone was counted between two and nine times. The chain has TRBV27 and TRBJ2-5; TRBD1 matches 11 bases. CDR1 and CDR2 from the germline V gene are MNHEY and SMNVEV (reference sequence). Losses at the gene ends were 7 bases for V and 5 bases for J; bases not matched to a gene: 6. The CDR3 covers 14 residues. The CDR3 nucleotides read TGTGCCAGCAAGAGGACAGGGGGCTTGGAGACCCAGTACTTC. It encodes CASKRTGGLETQYF.